Below, one TCR beta chain is given with its context. Looked up from germline, CDR1 is LNHDA and CDR2 is SQIVND (reference sequence). Trimming shortened V by 7 bases and J by 4 bases, and 11 bases separated the two germline ends. This CDR3 contains 13 residues. Original handling: Estimated nucleated cell counts came from reference gene primer amplification. This table comes from immunoSEQ multiplex PCR, and its TCRdb copy is limited to in-frame clones, with some not included. V, J and clone size are taken as reported in that table, and D and trimming were inferred from the DNA itself. The table has approximately 250,000 clones, about 83% seen once. These data originate in a study of blood T cell repertoires in COVID-19.

The chain recombines TRBV19 with TRBJ1-3, with D hard to call. The TCR originated in a human donor in a cohort sampled during active COVID-19. The sequenced sample consisted of peripheral blood. The CDR3 DNA sequence: TGTGCCAGTAATAGGAGTCCCGGAAACACCATATATTTT. Amino acids: CASNRSPGNTIYF.